Shown below are 22 T cell receptor beta chains from a single sample sequenced in a study of T cell responses to AZD1222 COVID-19 vaccine. TCRdb's table, derived via immunoSEQ multiplex PCR, lists solely in-frame clones and lacks some. The sample holds roughly 160,000 clones, 85% to 95% seen once. The sample here was peripheral blood, taken on day 0 of AZD1222 vaccination. The receptors were gathered from an adult in good health.

The chain joins TRBV12-5 to TRBJ1-2; D call uncertain. The CDR3 sequence is 15 residues long. The germline V and J ends were trimmed by 6 bases and 6 bases, with 20 bases remaining between them. Germline assignment: CDR1 LGHNT and CDR2 FRNRAP. The DNA for the CDR3 is TGTGCTAGTGGCTCCAACGAACACTCCTATCATGGCTACACCTTC. Translation: CASGSNEHSYHGYTF.

This chain connects TRBV13 to TRBJ2-1; 10 bases fit TRBD2. The CDR3 runs 15 residues. CDR1 PRHDT and CDR2 FYEKMQ come from the germline V gene (reference sequence). Trimming at V came to 1 base and at J to 5 bases, leaving 2 bases not matched to a gene. The CDR3 bases are TGTGCCAGCAGCTTAGCGCTAGCGGGAGACAATGAGCAGTTCTTC. It specifies CASSLALAGDNEQFF.

The V gene is TRBV6-5, the J gene TRBJ1-5; D unresolved. The V gene lost 2 bases and the J gene lost 4 bases, with 12 bases spanning the gap. The CDR3 sequence is 15 residues long. The V gene's germline CDR1 is MNHEY and CDR2 SVGAGI. The CDR3 region has the DNA TGTGCCAGCAGTTACAGCCCGGGAGTAAATCAGCCCCAGCATTTT. Translating gives CASSYSPGVNQPQHF.

The rearrangement joins TRBV7-3 to TRBJ2-1, with 8 nucleotides matching TRBD2. Germline-derived CDR1 and CDR2 are SGHTA and FQGTGA. This CDR3 has 14 residues. With 3 bases clipped from V and 8 bases from J, the junction kept 6 bases outside the gene matches. The CDR3 DNA reads TGTGCCAGCAGCTTCGGGGGAGCGGGGGATGAGCAGTTCTTC. Translating gives CASSFGGAGDEQFF.

This clone was counted a single time. The V gene is TRBV27, the J gene TRBJ1-1, with D perhaps matching TRBD1 (6 bases). The CDR3 consists of 13 residues. The germline V gene has CDR1 MNHEY and CDR2 SMNVEV (reference sequence). Trimming stripped 5 bases from V and 5 bases from J, with 12 bases between. The CDR3 bases are TGTGCCAGCAGTAGGTACCAGGGGACTGAAGCTTTCTTT. It encodes CASSRYQGTEAFF.

The chain employs TRBV19 and TRBJ1-5, with D hard to call. Germline loops: CDR1 LNHDA, CDR2 SQIVND (reference sequence). The CDR3 has 15 residues. Trimming shortened V by 7 bases and J by 3 bases, and 16 bases separated the two germline ends. The CDR3 bases are TGTGCCAGTACAGAGGTGATAAGATACAATCAGCCCCAGCATTTT. This translates into CASTEVIRYNQPQHF.

The genes are TRBV5-1 and TRBJ2-1; D is perhaps TRBD2 (6 bases). V lost 4 bases, J lost 5 bases, and 10 bases lay in between. The germline V gene has CDR1 SGHRS and CDR2 YFSETQ. CDR3 length: 13 amino acids. The CDR3 protein is CASSGLTNNEQFF. The CDR3 DNA sequence: TGCGCCAGCAGCGGACTAACCAACAATGAGCAGTTCTTC.

The chain recombines TRBV6-5 with TRBJ1-2; possibly TRBD1 for D (6 bases). This CDR3 has 13 residues. V was shortened by 6 bases and J by 4 bases, with 12 bases between the two germline ends. CDR1 and CDR2 (germline): MNHEY, SVGAGI. The CDR3 DNA sequence: TGTGCCAGCAGACAGGGAATCAGCTATGGCTACACCTTC. Translated: CASRQGISYGYTF.

V and J are TRBV18 and TRBJ2-1; D gene uncertain. Germline assignment: CDR1 KGHSH and CDR2 LQKENI. V lost 0 bases to trimming and J lost 9 bases, with 9 bases between them. This CDR3 has 13 amino acids. This CDR3 reads CASSPPVRGEQFF. As DNA, the CDR3 is TGTGCCAGCTCACCACCGGTGAGAGGTGAGCAGTTCTTC.

This clone appeared a few times. The chain recombines TRBV6-1 with TRBJ2-3; 9 bases are a match to TRBD1. The junction had 4 bases not matched to a gene; V was cut back by 0 bases and J by 6 bases. Germline CDR1 is MNHNS and CDR2 is SASEGT. The CDR3 loop spans 15 amino acids. The CDR3 sequence: CASSEADRGSDTQYF. The DNA for the CDR3 is TGTGCCAGCAGTGAAGCGGACAGGGGCTCTGATACGCAGTATTTT.

The chain employs TRBV5-5 and TRBJ2-2; D perhaps matches TRBD2 (5 bases). In germline, CDR1 is SGHKS, CDR2 YYEKEE (reference sequence). Trimming took 0 bases from V and 5 from J, leaving 14 bases between them. The CDR3 extends over 16 amino acids. The CDR3 DNA follows: TGTGCCAGCAGCTTGGGTGGTCTAGCCCTAACCGGGGAGCTGTTTTTT. Its protein is CASSLGGLALTGELFF.

This chain links TRBV19 with TRBJ1-1; D is undetermined. Germline assignment: CDR1 LNHDA and CDR2 SQIVND (reference sequence). This CDR3 contains 13 residues. V lost 6 bases, J lost 7 bases, and 15 bases lay in between. The CDR3 protein is CASRTMITDEAFF. CDR3 DNA: TGTGCCAGTAGGACCATGATTACCGATGAAGCTTTCTTT.

The count of this clone is one. The chain uses TRBV28 and TRBJ1-4; a weak D match, TRBD1 (5 bases). The CDR3 totals 15 residues. The germline V and J ends were trimmed by 6 bases and 1 base, with 12 bases remaining between them. Germline lookup yields CDR1 MDHEN and CDR2 SYDVKM. The CDR3 sequence is CASRTSGGTNEKLFF. The CDR3 nucleotides are TGTGCCAGCAGAACTTCGGGGGGAACTAATGAAAAACTGTTTTTT.

The chain is built from TRBV9 and TRBJ1-2, with D maybe TRBD1 (5 bases). The CDR3 sequence is 14 residues long. Trimming removed 0 bases at V and 2 bases at J, with 8 bases between. Germline CDR1 and CDR2: SGDLS and YYNGEE. DNA of the CDR3: TGTGCCAGCAGCGTAGAATGGGGGAACTATGGCTACACCTTC. Its translation is CASSVEWGNYGYTF.

This rearrangement joins TRBV6-5 to TRBJ1-6; D not resolved. The germline CDR1 and CDR2 sequences are MNHEY and SVGAGI. The CDR3 extends over 13 amino acids. V lost 6 bases and J 8 bases, leaving 11 bases between the germline ends. In DNA form, the CDR3 reads TGTGCCAGCAGCCGCGGGGTGGATTCACCCCTCCACTTT. This encodes CASSRGVDSPLHF.

V is TRBV10-1 and J is TRBJ1-2; 7 positions agree with TRBD1. The germline CDR1 and CDR2 sequences are WNHNN and SYGVQD (reference sequence). The V gene end was trimmed by 4 bases and the J gene end by 4 bases; junction bases not matched to a gene: 3. This CDR3 contains 13 residues. The CDR3 region is CASSADRLYGYTF. The CDR3 DNA reads as TGCGCCAGCAGTGCGGACAGGCTCTATGGCTACACCTTC.

This chain uses TRBV14 with TRBJ2-7; no definite D call. Trimming removed 4 bases from V and 0 bases from J, with 7 bases in between. The CDR3 extends over 13 amino acids. CDR1 SGHDN and CDR2 FVKESK come from the germline V gene. CDR3 nucleotide sequence: TGTGCCAGCAGCCTAGAGAGCTCCTACGAGCAGTACTTC. It yields the protein CASSLESSYEQYF.

This sequence joins TRBV13 and TRBJ2-1; D is unresolved. V lost 5 bases and J 5 bases, leaving 4 bases between the germline ends. This CDR3 is 11 amino acids long. Germline V gene lookup returns CDR1 PRHDT and CDR2 FYEKMQ (reference sequence). For the CDR3, the DNA is TGTGCCAGCAGCCCGAACAATGAGCAGTTCTTC. Translation gives CASSPNNEQFF.

Here the CDR3 DNA reads TGTGCCCTCGGTTTGGGGACAGAAGACTACTATGGCTACACCTTC. Residues: CALGLGTEDYYGYTF. J is TRBJ1-2 and V is TRBV6-5; 7 bases are shared with TRBD1. V dropped 11 bases and J dropped 3; count of bases not matched to a gene: 15. The CDR3 totals 15 residues. Germline V gene lookup returns CDR1 MNHEY and CDR2 SVGAGI.

This clone came up once. This chain joins TRBV7-3 and TRBJ1-1; no clear D. This CDR3 is 14 amino acids long. Germline CDR1 reads SGHTA; CDR2 reads FQGTGA. V was cut by 2 bases and J by 4 bases, with 11 bases left in between. CDR3 bases: TGTGCCAGCAGCTTAGGTACGGGCCCCACTGAAGCTTTCTTT. Translating gives CASSLGTGPTEAFF.

The V and J genes are TRBV5-8 and TRBJ1-2; D may be TRBD1 (5 bases). Trimming cost V 4 bases and J 4 bases, with 11 bases left between them. The CDR3 spans 13 residues. CDR1 and CDR2 from the germline V gene are SGHTS and YDEGEE. CDR3 amino acids: CASSVGTVYGYTF. CDR3 nucleotides: TGTGCCAGCAGCGTAGGGACCGTCTATGGCTACACCTTC.

The chain is built from TRBV11-2 and TRBJ2-2, with a weak D call TRBD1 (5 bases). The CDR3 totals 15 residues. Germline loops: CDR1 SGHAT, CDR2 FQNNGV. V was pared by 3 bases and J by 0 bases, with 8 bases between. The CDR3 DNA reads as TGTGCCAGCAGCTTTTTAGGGGCGAACACCGGGGAGCTGTTTTTT. Protein: CASSFLGANTGELFF.